Listed below are T cell receptor beta chains from one sample, sequenced in a study of tumor-infiltrating lymphocytes in primary liver carcinoma. TCRdb fed the multiplex PCR reads into MiXCR, producing one record per CDR3 protein. This sample has about 210,000 distinct CDR3 sequences; around 85% occur once, and the top ten carry around a sixth. Specimen: tumor tissue from primary liver carcinoma. Receptors were obtained from a man in his forties with primary liver carcinoma and hepatitis B virus infection. CDR3s include the opening cysteine and the closing phenylalanine or tryptophan.

CDR3 protein: CASILGTATYYEQYF; J gene: TRBJ2-7; V gene: TRBV6-2/TRBV6-3
CDR3 protein: CTSSPLGRLGNGELFF; J gene: TRBJ2-2; V gene: TRBV5-1
CDR3 protein: CASSQQGDYGYTF; J gene: TRBJ1-2; V gene: TRBV10-2
CDR3 protein: CAGSHSGIYYNEQFF; J gene: TRBJ2-1; V gene: TRBV12-3/TRBV12-4
CDR3 protein: CASSQTSESNNDQFF; J gene: TRBJ2-1; V gene: TRBV11-2
CDR3 protein: CASNQEGLPSETQHF; J gene: TRBJ2-5; V gene: TRBV4-3
CDR3 protein: CANSQAGLVSEQFF; J gene: TRBJ2-1; V gene: TRBV4-1
CDR3 protein: CASSQASSGRTGETQYF; J gene: TRBJ2-5; V gene: TRBV4-3
CDR3 protein: CASSDTYRGDTGELFF; J gene: TRBJ2-2; V gene: TRBV5-1
CDR3 protein: CAPQRRFTGELFF; J gene: TRBJ2-2; V gene: TRBV6-1
CDR3 protein: CSVGLEGGFYSEQFF; J gene: TRBJ2-1; V gene: TRBV29-1
CDR3 protein: CASAAHKSADTQYF; J gene: TRBJ2-3; V gene: TRBV6-4
CDR3 protein: CNVYGTEASDTQYF; J gene: TRBJ2-3; V gene: TRBV29-1
CDR3 protein: CASTYRLVSMNTEAFF; J gene: TRBJ1-1; V gene: TRBV6-6
CDR3 protein: CANSNRAGGSCEQYF; J gene: TRBJ2-7; V gene: TRBV6-6
CDR3 protein: CVSRGKLSYEQYF; J gene: TRBJ2-7; V gene: TRBV11-1
CDR3 protein: CASSQVLQGATDTQYF; J gene: TRBJ2-3; V gene: TRBV5-4
CDR3 protein: CVSSMMPLEAFF; J gene: TRBJ1-1; V gene: TRBV28
CDR3 protein: CASNPIRGKLFF; J gene: TRBJ1-4; V gene: TRBV13
CDR3 protein: CTSRQENLPGGNKPQHF; J gene: TRBJ1-5; V gene: TRBV4-1
CDR3 protein: CTTRGTAQETQYF; J gene: TRBJ2-5; V gene: TRBV19
CDR3 protein: CARSIGGSTEAFF; J gene: TRBJ1-1; V gene: TRBV6-6
CDR3 protein: CASILPDRAHEQYF; J gene: TRBJ2-7; V gene: TRBV6-2/TRBV6-3
CDR3 protein: CSAAAGRGYEQYF; J gene: TRBJ2-7; V gene: TRBV29-1
CDR3 protein: CASSLSSGGANTEVFF; J gene: TRBJ1-1; V gene: TRBV5-1